Listed here are 21 T cell receptor beta chains from one sample, sequenced in a study of cytomegalovirus exposure and HLA in healthy donors. The study ran its PCR with 60 Vbeta and 13 Jbeta primers. The assay was immunoSEQ multiplex PCR, and TCRdb's table has in-frame clones only and misses some. The sample has approximately 100,000 clones, 60% to 85% seen once. What was sequenced was PBMCs. These receptors were taken from a female donor in good health and CMV-seronegative.

J is TRBJ1-6 and V is TRBV6-1; 8 bases match TRBD1. The CDR3 is 12 amino acids. Germline CDR1 MNHNS, CDR2 SASEGT. V lost 8 bases to trimming and J lost 9 bases; unmatched junction nucleotides: 3. CDR3 sequence reads: CASFTGGSPLHF. In nucleotides, the CDR3 is TGTGCCAGCTTTACAGGGGGTTCACCCCTCCACTTT.

The J gene is TRBJ1-1, the V gene TRBV6-1; tentative D call: TRBD1 (5 bases). The CDR3 has 13 residues. V shed 8 bases and J shed 0 bases, with 10 bases lying between them. Germline V gene data show CDR1 as MNHNS and CDR2 as SASEGT. CDR3: CASRGSLNTEAFF. The CDR3 DNA reads as TGTGCCAGCCGGGGGTCCCTGAACACTGAAGCTTTCTTT.

This clone was detected a few times. The chain has TRBV7-9 and TRBJ2-7; D perhaps matches TRBD1 (6 bases). The CDR3 runs 14 residues. The V gene's germline CDR1 is SEHNR and CDR2 FQNEAQ (reference sequence). The V gene lost 1 base and the J gene lost 3 bases, with 10 bases spanning the gap. Written as DNA, the CDR3 is TGTGCCAGCAGCTTAGTCGACAGGAACTACGAGCAGTACTTC. Its protein is CASSLVDRNYEQYF.

This chain links TRBV5-8 with TRBJ1-5; TRBD1 matches at 8 bases. The junction had 2 bases not matched to a gene; V was cut back by 2 bases and J by 1 base. The CDR3 sequence is 15 residues long. Germline CDR1 reads SGHTS; CDR2 reads YDEGEE. The CDR3: CASSFDRGSNQPQHF. CDR3 in DNA: TGTGCCAGCAGCTTTGACAGGGGAAGCAATCAGCCCCAGCATTTT.

V usage is TRBV6-1 and J usage is TRBJ1-1, with D perhaps TRBD1 (5 bases). The CDR3 runs to 14 residues. Trimming took 7 bases from V and 5 from J, leaving 17 bases between them. Germline-derived CDR1 and CDR2 are MNHNS and SASEGT. The CDR3 coding sequence is TGTGCCAGCACCGTAGTCGGGGGGAGGACTGAAGCTTTCTTT. It specifies CASTVVGGRTEAFF.

The chain combines TRBV9 with TRBJ1-1; D ambiguous. Looked up from germline, CDR1 is SGDLS and CDR2 is YYNGEE. V was pared by 4 bases and J by 1 base, with 20 bases between. This CDR3 contains 17 residues. In nucleotides, the CDR3 is TGTGCCAGCAGCCCCCCGTTAAGGCCTACTAAGAACACTGAAGCTTTCTTT. Protein sequence: CASSPPLRPTKNTEAFF.

The gene calls are TRBV5-6 and TRBJ2-7; 8 nucleotides match TRBD1. The length of the CDR3 is 14 residues. Germline V gives CDR1 SGHDT, CDR2 YYEEEE. V shed 0 bases, J shed 4 bases, and the junction held 3 bases outside the gene matches. The CDR3 DNA reads as TGTGCCAGCAGCTTGGCAGGGACAGGTTACGAGCAGTACTTC. It translates to CASSLAGTGYEQYF.

This chain uses TRBV5-1 with TRBJ1-5, with 9 bases that match TRBD1. The germline gives CDR1 SGHRS, CDR2 YFSETQ. This CDR3 region has 14 residues. After removal of 3 bases from V and 7 bases from J, the junction contained 5 bases not matched to a gene. Here the CDR3 DNA reads TGCGCCAGCAGCTCTACAGGGGGCTCGCAGCCCCAGCATTTT. Translating it yields CASSSTGGSQPQHF.

This rearrangement joins TRBV2 to TRBJ2-2; TRBD1 matches at 11 bases. The CDR3 contains 17 residues. V shed 5 bases, J shed 0 bases, and the junction held 5 bases outside the gene matches. Germline V gene lookup returns CDR1 SNHLY and CDR2 FYNNEI. The CDR3 nucleotides are TGTGCCAGCAGTTGGACAGGGGGCGATTCGAACACCGGGGAGCTGTTTTTT. It is translated as CASSWTGGDSNTGELFF.

The chain links TRBV5-4 to TRBJ1-2; D not certain. Germline CDR1 SGHNT, CDR2 YYREEE (reference sequence). The CDR3 loop spans 15 amino acids. Trimming left V 1 base short and J 4 bases short, with 14 bases between. Written as DNA, the CDR3 is TGTGCCAGCAGCTTGCGAGGGCAGATCAGCTATGGCTACACCTTC. Its protein is CASSLRGQISYGYTF.

The J gene is TRBJ2-2, the V gene TRBV4-2; a possible D gene is TRBD2 (7 bases). This CDR3 is built from 16 residues. Germline lookup yields CDR1 LGHNA and CDR2 YNFKEQ. Trimming shortened V by 0 bases and J by 7 bases, and 15 bases separated the two germline ends. Written as DNA, the CDR3 is TGTGCCAGCAGCCAAGATTCCCTCGGGGGGCACGGGGAGCTGTTTTTT. Translating gives CASSQDSLGGHGELFF.

The chain combines TRBV5-6 with TRBJ1-1; D gene ambiguous. Germline V gene data show CDR1 as SGHDT and CDR2 as YYEEEE. This CDR3 spans 15 amino acids. V was cut by 4 bases and J by 8 bases, with 21 bases left in between. The CDR3 nucleotides are TGTGCCAGCAGCCCAGATGCCGCCACCCAGAGGGAAGCTTTCTTT. This encodes CASSPDAATQREAFF. Complete variable domain (other parts from reference TRBV5-6 and TRBJ1-1): DAGVTQSPTHLIKTRGQQVTLRCSPKSGHDTVSWYQQALGQGPQFIFQYYEEEERQRGNFPDRFSGHQFPNYSSELNVNALLLGDSALYLCASSPDAATQREAFFGQGTRLTVV.

This chain connects TRBV4-2 to TRBJ2-1; 8 positions agree with TRBD2. The CDR3 length is 13 residues. Germline V gene sequence: CDR1 LGHNA, CDR2 YNFKEQ. V dropped 1 base and J dropped 8; count of bases not matched to a gene: 1. CDR3 DNA: TGTGCCAGCAGCCAAGTCGGGGGGGATGAGCAGTTCTTC. It translates to CASSQVGGDEQFF.

V gene TRBV9 combines with J gene TRBJ1-2; 11 bases fit TRBD1. Germline V lookup: CDR1 SGDLS, CDR2 YYNGEE. This CDR3 contains 14 residues. Germline trimming cut 3 bases from V and 6 bases from J; bases unmatched to any gene: 4. The chain's CDR3 is CASSGTGGPHGYTF. The CDR3 coding sequence is TGTGCCAGCAGCGGGACAGGGGGCCCACATGGCTACACCTTC.

This clone is medium-sized. The V gene is TRBV11-2, the J gene TRBJ2-3, with 10 bases fitting TRBD2. The length of the CDR3 is 20 residues. Looked up from germline, CDR1 is SGHAT and CDR2 is FQNNGV. The V segment lost 0 bases and the J segment 0 bases; nucleotides outside the gene matches: 12. CDR3 residues: CASSLDLVAGGRTSTDTQYF. The CDR3 nucleotides are TGTGCCAGCAGCTTAGACCTGGTAGCGGGGGGCCGCACTAGCACAGATACGCAGTATTTT.

This clone was detected only once. V is TRBV11-3 and J is TRBJ2-2; D gene unclear. This CDR3 is built from 13 residues. The V end was cut by 2 bases, the J end by 3 bases, with 4 bases between. From germline, CDR1 is SGHNT and CDR2 YENEEA. In DNA, the CDR3 is TGTGCCAGCAGCTTAAGAGACACCGGGGAGCTGTTTTTT. Its protein product is CASSLRDTGELFF.

Only a few counts were recorded for this clone. The chain links TRBV5-6 to TRBJ2-7; D is unclear. Trimming left V 2 bases short and J 7 bases short, with 13 bases between. Germline lookup yields CDR1 SGHDT and CDR2 YYEEEE. The length of the CDR3 is 13 residues. The CDR3 here is CASSFSRSEEQYF. The CDR3 region has the DNA TGTGCCAGCAGCTTCTCCCGATCAGAAGAGCAGTACTTC. Supplemented by reference TRBV5-6 and TRBJ2-7, the full variable domain reads DAGVTQSPTHLIKTRGQQVTLRCSPKSGHDTVSWYQQALGQGPQFIFQYYEEEERQRGNFPDRFSGHQFPNYSSELNVNALLLGDSALYLCASSFSRSEEQYFGPGTRLTVT.

The chain couples TRBV6-1 to TRBJ1-2; D may be TRBD1 (6 bases). V shed 4 bases and J shed 7 bases, with 16 bases lying between them. From germline, CDR1 is MNHNS and CDR2 SASEGT. This CDR3 spans 14 amino acids. The CDR3 sequence is CASSGTEFRGGYTF. CDR3 bases: TGTGCCAGCAGTGGGACAGAGTTTCGGGGTGGCTACACCTTC.

The gene calls are TRBV7-9 and TRBJ2-3; TRBD1 matches 7 bases. CDR1 and CDR2 from the germline V gene are SEHNR and FQNEAQ (reference sequence). V dropped 4 bases and J dropped 2; count of bases not matched to a gene: 6. This CDR3 has 15 amino acids. The CDR3 region is CASSWDSHFTDTQYF. As DNA, the CDR3 is TGTGCCAGCAGCTGGGACAGCCATTTCACAGATACGCAGTATTTT.

This chain joins TRBV6-5 and TRBJ1-1, with 7 bases identical to TRBD1. The CDR3 has 12 residues. The J segment lost 8 bases and the V segment lost 8 bases, leaving 8 bases of the junction unmatched. The germline gives CDR1 MNHEY, CDR2 SVGAGI. CDR3 sequence (DNA): TGTGCCAGCCGTATATCGGACAGGGAAGCTTTCTTT. This gives the protein CASRISDREAFF.

This clone was counted only a few times. The rearrangement links TRBV5-8 to TRBJ1-1, with D possibly TRBD1 on 6 matching bases. This CDR3 is built from 13 residues. V lost 3 bases and J lost 1, with 7 bases in between. Germline values: CDR1 SGHTS, CDR2 YDEGEE. The CDR3 DNA is TGTGCCAGCAGCTCGACAGGGAACACTGAAGCTTTCTTT. Protein product: CASSSTGNTEAFF.